This passage covers 20 T cell receptor beta chains from one sample sequenced in a study of cytomegalovirus exposure and HLA in healthy donors. Primers included in the PCR were 60 Vbeta and 13 Jbeta primers. Using immunoSEQ multiplex PCR, the repertoire was profiled, and TCRdb retains in-frame clones only, with some absent. The data show 150,000 to 200,000 clones, 77% seen once. The sample was PBMCs. These receptors originate from a woman aged 60-75 years in good health and CMV-seropositive.

As for this clone: The junction departs from the called germline gene at one end, perhaps through a read error. This rearrangement joins TRBV5-1 to TRBJ2-6; perhaps TRBD1 as D (5 bases). CDR1 and CDR2 (germline): SGHRS, YFSETQ. CDR3 length: 14 amino acids. CDR3 sequence reads: CASRIQSGANGLTF. The CDR3, as DNA: TGCGCCAGCAGGATACAATCTGGGGCCAACGGCCTGACTTTC. The whole variable domain, filled in from reference TRBV5-1 and TRBJ2-6, reads KAGVTQTPRYLIKTRGQQVTLSCSPISGHRSVSWYQQTPGQGLQFLFEYFSETQRNKGNFPGRFSGRQFSNSRSEMNVSTLELGDSALYLCASRIQSGANGLTFGAGSRLTVL.

This clone was seen more than once but under ten times. The chain couples TRBV30 to TRBJ1-6; 9 positions match TRBD1. With 3 bases clipped from V and 11 bases from J, the junction kept 11 bases outside the gene matches. Looked up from germline, CDR1 is GTSNPN and CDR2 is SVGIG (reference sequence). This CDR3 region has 15 residues. CDR3 bases: TGTGCCTGGAGGCCGAGCGGGACAGGGAGGGCACCCCTCCACTTT. Translated, it gives CAWRPSGTGRAPLHF.

The gene calls are TRBV6-5 and TRBJ2-5; TRBD1 aligns across 8 bases. The CDR3 length is 16 residues. The V and J ends lost 2 bases and 1 base, in that order; junction bases with no gene match: 6. The germline gives CDR1 MNHEY, CDR2 SVGAGI. The CDR3 region is CASSYTHRGSQETQYF. The CDR3 DNA reads as TGTGCCAGCAGTTACACGCACAGGGGGTCCCAAGAGACCCAGTACTTC.

The J gene is TRBJ2-3, the V gene TRBV18, with D perhaps TRBD1 (5 bases). Deletions cut 6 bases from V and 2 bases from J, with 9 bases between. Germline V lookup: CDR1 KGHSH, CDR2 LQKENI. The CDR3 runs 13 residues. The CDR3 coding sequence is TGTGCCAGCTCCACAGGAACCACAGATACGCAGTATTTT. It codes for CASSTGTTDTQYF.

The genes are TRBV5-6 and TRBJ2-1; a possible D gene is TRBD2 (5 bases). This CDR3 comprises 13 residues. CDR1 and CDR2 (germline): SGHDT, YYEEEE. Trimming took 4 bases from V and 8 from J, leaving 13 bases between them. In DNA, the CDR3 is TGTGCCAGCAGCGGACTTTATGGGGATGAGCAGTTCTTC. Translation: CASSGLYGDEQFF.

The chain links TRBV19 to TRBJ1-3; D unclear. CDR3 length equals 14 residues. The germline CDR1 and CDR2 sequences are LNHDA and SQIVND (reference sequence). V was trimmed by 9 bases and J by 0 bases, leaving 12 bases between them. The CDR3 sequence: CASTVRSSGNTIYF. CDR3 DNA sequence: TGTGCCAGCACCGTTAGGAGCTCTGGAAACACCATATATTTT.

The CDR3 region is CASSVRARGTEAFF. CDR3 DNA: TGTGCCAGCAGTGTCCGTGCCCGCGGGACTGAAGCTTTCTTT. The V and J genes are TRBV6-1 and TRBJ1-1; D gene uncertain. V shed 4 bases and J shed 5 bases, with 14 bases lying between them. CDR1 and CDR2 (germline): MNHNS, SASEGT. This CDR3 has 14 amino acids.

V is TRBV7-2 and J is TRBJ2-5; the match to TRBD1 covers 7 bases. Germline V lookup: CDR1 SGHTA, CDR2 FQGNSA. The CDR3 extends over 15 amino acids. J lost 2 bases, V lost 3 bases, and 6 bases had no gene match. CDR3 nucleotides: TGTGCCAGCAGCTTCGGTGTCAGGGGGCAAGAGACCCAGTACTTC. Its translation: CASSFGVRGQETQYF.

The table lists this clone with a few counts. The chain uses TRBV29-1 and TRBJ1-5, with D tentatively TRBD1 (5 bases). Trimming left V 4 bases short and J 2 bases short, with 12 bases between. This CDR3 is built from 14 residues. Germline V lookup: CDR1 SQVTM, CDR2 ANQGSEA. CDR3 bases: TGCAGCGTTGTATGGGCACAGGGCAATCAGCCCCAGCATTTT. Translated: CSVVWAQGNQPQHF.

CDR3 sequence reads: CASSSTGGETQYF. Here the CDR3 DNA reads TGCGCCAGCAGCTCTACAGGGGGAGAGACCCAGTACTTC. This chain connects TRBV5-1 to TRBJ2-5; TRBD1 agrees at 8 bases. Germline CDR1 SGHRS, CDR2 YFSETQ. V shed 3 bases, J shed 4 bases, and the junction held 2 bases outside the gene matches. CDR3 length: 13 amino acids. The complete variable domain, with remaining parts taken from reference TRBV5-1 and TRBJ2-5, reads KAGVTQTPRYLIKTRGQQVTLSCSPISGHRSVSWYQQTPGQGLQFLFEYFSETQRNKGNFPGRFSGRQFSNSRSEMNVSTLELGDSALYLCASSSTGGETQYFGPGTRLLVL.

The V gene is TRBV5-8, the J gene TRBJ2-7; D perhaps matches TRBD1 (6 bases). CDR1 and CDR2 (germline): SGHTS, YDEGEE. The CDR3 is 15 amino acids. Trimming took 0 bases from V and 2 from J, leaving 12 bases between them. The CDR3 protein is CASSLEGGTPYEQYF. The CDR3 region has the DNA TGTGCCAGCAGCTTGGAAGGGGGAACCCCCTACGAGCAGTACTTC.

This clone appeared a few times. V is TRBV9 and J is TRBJ1-4, with D tentatively TRBD1 (5 bases). Germline V gene lookup returns CDR1 SGDLS and CDR2 YYNGEE. CDR3 size: 14 residues. Trimming cost V 3 bases and J 3 bases, with 9 bases left between them. CDR3 region: CASSAQGANEKLFF. In DNA, the CDR3 is TGTGCCAGCAGCGCCCAGGGTGCTAATGAAAAACTGTTTTTT.

The gene calls are TRBV29-1 and TRBJ2-5; TRBD1 aligns across 10 bases. The germline V gene encodes CDR1 SQVTM and CDR2 ANQGSEA. The V segment lost 5 bases and the J segment 11 bases; nucleotides outside the gene matches: 14. This CDR3 is 14 amino acids long. CDR3: CSVLRDRGRTKQYF. The CDR3 DNA reads TGCAGCGTTCTCCGCGACAGGGGGCGGACAAAGCAGTACTTC.

V gene TRBV11-2 combines with J gene TRBJ2-3, with 9 bases lining up with TRBD2. CDR3 size: 16 residues. Trimming removed 3 bases from V and 4 bases from J; junction bases left unmatched: 8. Germline CDR1 SGHAT, CDR2 FQNNGV. The CDR3 DNA sequence: TGTGCCAGCAGCTTGCGGACTAGCGAGCCCCCAGATACGCAGTATTTT. Its translation: CASSLRTSEPPDTQYF.

This chain uses TRBV20-1 with TRBJ2-7; D might be TRBD2 (5 bases). V lost 7 bases to trimming and J lost 4 bases, with 11 bases between them. The CDR3 consists of 11 residues. Germline CDR1 DFQATT, CDR2 SNEGSKA (reference sequence). CDR3 nucleotides: TGCAGTGGAGCGGATGGATACGAGCAGTACTTC. It is translated as CSGADGYEQYF.

Comments on this clone: The sample has other DNA sequences that encode this CDR3 too. The chain links TRBV4-2 to TRBJ1-6; D perhaps matches TRBD1 (5 bases). Germline loops: CDR1 LGHNA, CDR2 YNFKEQ. The ends were cut back, 0 bases at V and 7 bases at J, with 13 bases in the middle. CDR3 length equals 16 residues. As DNA, the CDR3 is TGTGCCAGCAGCCAAGAAGGAACAGGCCTGAATTCACCCCTCCACTTT. Translation gives CASSQEGTGLNSPLHF.

On this clone: An end of the junction does not agree with germline; a read error may underlie this. The CDR3 sequence is CASSQGGPRSGSTIYF. DNA of the CDR3: TGTGCCAGCAGCCAAGGGGGCCCGCGCTCTGGAAGCACCATATATTTT. The V call is TRBV14, the J call TRBJ1-3; D might be TRBD1 (5 bases). Germline values: CDR1 SGHDN, CDR2 FVKESK. The CDR3 is 16 amino acids.

This chain links TRBV7-3 with TRBJ2-1; D not resolved. Deletions cut 5 bases from V and 5 bases from J, with 10 bases between. Germline CDR1 is SGHTA and CDR2 is FQGTGA. The CDR3 has 13 residues. The CDR3 DNA follows: TGTGCCAGCAGCGGCGGAGCCAACAATGAGCAGTTCTTC. Translated, it gives CASSGGANNEQFF.

This clone was observed a handful of times. The chain employs TRBV13 and TRBJ2-7, with 9 bases that match TRBD1. V dropped 0 bases and J dropped 3; count of bases not matched to a gene: 9. CDR1 and CDR2 from the germline V gene are PRHDT and FYEKMQ (reference sequence). The CDR3 sequence is 17 residues long. The CDR3 nucleotides are TGTGCCAGCAGCTTAGGATTCTGGGGACAGGGATACTACGAGCAGTACTTC. Translated, it gives CASSLGFWGQGYYEQYF.

This sequence joins TRBV30 and TRBJ2-5, with D possibly TRBD2 on 6 matching bases. CDR1 and CDR2 from the germline V gene are GTSNPN and SVGIG (reference sequence). CDR3 size: 12 residues. The germline V and J ends were trimmed by 0 bases and 4 bases, with 6 bases remaining between them. The CDR3 nucleotides are TGTGCCTGGAGTGTACTAGCAGAGACCCAGTACTTC. Protein: CAWSVLAETQYF. Full variable domain (outside the CDR3, taken from reference TRBV30 and TRBJ2-5): SQTIHQWPATLVQPVGSPLSLECTVEGTSNPNLYWYRQAAGRGLQLLFYSVGIGQISSEVPQNLSASRPQDRQFILSSKKLLLSDSGFYLCAWSVLAETQYFGPGTRLLVL.